This passage covers 24 T cell receptor beta chains from one sample sequenced in a study of monozygotic twins with inflammatory bowel disease. Reanalyzing the 5' RACE reads, TCRdb keeps one entry per CDR3 protein, without DNA. The sample includes around 230,000 distinct CDR3 sequences. The sample taken for sequencing was blood. Source of these receptors: a human donor with ulcerative colitis or Crohn's disease, or a healthy co-twin of an affected twin (not recorded which).

The chain carries TRBV5-1 and TRBJ2-5. This CDR3 spans 14 amino acids. Germline CDR1 is SGHRS and CDR2 is YFSETQ. Here the CDR3 reads CASSSTTSQETQYF.

The J gene is TRBJ1-5, the V gene TRBV7-2. The germline V gene encodes CDR1 SGHTA and CDR2 FQGNSA. This CDR3 has 11 residues. Here the CDR3 reads CASSGKGPQHF.

The V gene is TRBV18, the J gene TRBJ2-7; TCRdb returns TRBD1, unconfirmable since there is no DNA. CDR3 size: 15 residues. The germline V gene has CDR1 KGHSH and CDR2 LQKENI. CDR3 loop: CASSLTTGLAYEQYF.

V gene TRBV12-3 or TRBV12-4 combines with J gene TRBJ2-1. The CDR3 covers 12 residues. The chain's CDR3 is CASSLAFGEQFF.

CDR3 sequence reads: CASSGVGVDTQYF. This sequence joins TRBV2 and TRBJ2-3; TCRdb returns TRBD2, unconfirmable since there is no DNA. The CDR3 totals 13 residues. From germline, CDR1 is SNHLY and CDR2 FYNNEI. Full variable domain (remainder filled in from reference TRBV2 and TRBJ2-3): EPEVTQTPSHQVTQMGQEVILRCVPISNHLYFYWYRQILGQKVEFLVSFYNNEISEKSEIFDDQFSVERPDGSNFTLKIRSTKLEDSAMYFCASSGVGVDTQYFGPGTRLTVL.

This rearrangement joins TRBV18 to TRBJ1-1; absent DNA, TCRdb's TRBD1 call cannot be checked. Germline V gene sequence: CDR1 KGHSH, CDR2 LQKENI. The CDR3 has 15 amino acids. The CDR3 sequence: CASSIDVGAGTEAFF.

The rearrangement joins TRBV6-5 to TRBJ1-3. Germline V gene lookup returns CDR1 MNHEY and CDR2 SVGAGI. CDR3 size: 13 residues. CDR3: CASSYLRGNTIYF.

V usage is TRBV25-1 and J usage is TRBJ1-3; TCRdb calls TRBD1, which cannot be checked without DNA. Looked up from germline, CDR1 is MGHDK and CDR2 is SYGVNS. The CDR3 spans 18 residues. CDR3 amino acids: CASSEQGVTNNSGNTIYF. The full variable domain, rest sourced from reference TRBV25-1 and TRBJ1-3, is EADIYQTPRYLVIGTGKKITLECSQTMGHDKMYWYQQDPGMELHLIHYSYGVNSTEKGDLSSESTVSRIRTEHFPLTLESARPSHTSQYLCASSEQGVTNNSGNTIYFGEGSWLTVV.

The V call is TRBV6-5, the J call TRBJ1-4; TCRdb lists TRBD1, though no DNA is available to test this call. The CDR3 is 16 residues long. Germline V gene lookup returns CDR1 MNHEY and CDR2 SVGAGI. CDR3 in amino acids: CASSSRGQGVSEKLFF.

The CDR3 sequence: CASSPALNTEAFF. The chain joins TRBV18 to TRBJ1-1. Germline-derived CDR1 and CDR2 are KGHSH and LQKENI. CDR3 length: 13 residues.

The chain is built from TRBV6-2 or TRBV6-3 and TRBJ1-5. The CDR3 is 18 amino acids. Per germline, CDR1 MNHEY and CDR2 SVGEGT. CDR3 loop: CASRQFSGRLIQNQPQHF.

This chain links TRBV20-1 with TRBJ1-1; the D call from TCRdb, TRBD1, cannot be confirmed without DNA. The CDR3 totals 15 residues. Germline loops: CDR1 DFQATT, CDR2 SNEGSKA (reference sequence). CDR3 loop: CSAPKGGTGGTEAFF.

J is TRBJ2-1 and V is TRBV7-2; TCRdb selects TRBD2, and the lack of DNA leaves this call unchecked. The CDR3 contains 15 residues. Germline V gene data show CDR1 as SGHTA and CDR2 as FQGNSA. The CDR3 spells CASSARTSGNNEQFF.

The chain employs TRBV5-1 and TRBJ2-4; TCRdb picks TRBD1, but there is no DNA to check that call. Germline V gene data show CDR1 as SGHRS and CDR2 as YFSETQ. This CDR3 contains 16 residues. The CDR3 sequence: CASSLGGQGPGDIQYF. Full variable domain (missing parts from reference TRBV5-1 and TRBJ2-4): KAGVTQTPRYLIKTRGQQVTLSCSPISGHRSVSWYQQTPGQGLQFLFEYFSETQRNKGNFPGRFSGRQFSNSRSEMNVSTLELGDSALYLCASSLGGQGPGDIQYFGAGTRLSVL.

CDR3: CASSPGSHRGGIGFYEQYF. J is TRBJ2-7 and V is TRBV7-6; with no DNA, the TCRdb D assignment of TRBD1 cannot be verified. CDR1 SGHVS and CDR2 FNYEAQ come from the germline V gene. The CDR3 has 19 residues.

The rearrangement links TRBV7-9 to TRBJ2-7; with no DNA, the TCRdb D assignment of TRBD1 cannot be verified. The CDR3 has 14 amino acids. Germline values: CDR1 SEHNR, CDR2 FQNEAQ (reference sequence). The CDR3 loop is CASSLEDIAYEQYF.

The rearrangement links TRBV12-3 or TRBV12-4 to TRBJ1-1; checking the TCRdb D call of TRBD1 is not possible without DNA. The CDR3 totals 14 residues. The CDR3 sequence is CASRAGGLNTEAFF.

This chain connects TRBV7-9 to TRBJ2-3; TCRdb's assignment of TRBD1 cannot be checked, as there is no DNA. Germline lookup yields CDR1 SEHNR and CDR2 FQNEAQ (reference sequence). The CDR3 consists of 16 residues. The CDR3 sequence is CASSLGDSFSTDTQYF.

The chain combines TRBV20-1 with TRBJ2-1; the TCRdb call, TRBD2, lacks DNA for checking. The CDR3 is made up of 14 amino acids. CDR1 and CDR2 (germline): DFQATT, SNEGSKA (reference sequence). CDR3 sequence: CSARRLAGPNEQFF.

V is TRBV5-1 and J is TRBJ2-3; absent DNA, TCRdb's TRBD1 call cannot be checked. CDR3 length: 14 residues. Per germline, CDR1 SGHRS and CDR2 YFSETQ. CDR3 sequence reads: CASSPDRSTDTQYF.

The chain recombines TRBV12-3 or TRBV12-4 with TRBJ1-1. The length of the CDR3 is 11 residues. This CDR3 is CASRGNTEAFF.

The chain joins TRBV5-1 to TRBJ1-2. The CDR3 extends over 14 amino acids. CDR1 is SGHRS, CDR2 YFSETQ, per germline. This CDR3 reads CASSPEAFNGGYTF.

The chain recombines TRBV10-3 with TRBJ1-1; TCRdb returns TRBD1, unconfirmable since there is no DNA. The CDR3 extends over 14 amino acids. Germline assignment: CDR1 ENHRY and CDR2 SYGVKD. The CDR3 loop reads CAISSSGADTEAFF.

The genes are TRBV7-6 and TRBJ2-1; TCRdb's assignment of TRBD2 cannot be checked, as there is no DNA. Germline V gives CDR1 SGHVS, CDR2 FNYEAQ. The CDR3 consists of 14 residues. CDR3: CASSFGGVRNEQFF.